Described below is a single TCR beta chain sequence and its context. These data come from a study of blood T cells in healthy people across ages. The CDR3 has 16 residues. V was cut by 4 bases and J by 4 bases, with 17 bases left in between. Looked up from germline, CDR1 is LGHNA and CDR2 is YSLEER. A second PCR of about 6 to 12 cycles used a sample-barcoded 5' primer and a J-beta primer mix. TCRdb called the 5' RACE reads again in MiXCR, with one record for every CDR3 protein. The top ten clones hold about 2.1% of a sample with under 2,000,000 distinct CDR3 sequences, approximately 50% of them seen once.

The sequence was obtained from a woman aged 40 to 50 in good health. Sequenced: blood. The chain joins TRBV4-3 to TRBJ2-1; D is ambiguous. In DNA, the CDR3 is TGCGCCAGCAGCCGAGATGATGGGCAGATTTACAATGAGCAGTTCTTC. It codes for CASSRDDGQIYNEQFF.